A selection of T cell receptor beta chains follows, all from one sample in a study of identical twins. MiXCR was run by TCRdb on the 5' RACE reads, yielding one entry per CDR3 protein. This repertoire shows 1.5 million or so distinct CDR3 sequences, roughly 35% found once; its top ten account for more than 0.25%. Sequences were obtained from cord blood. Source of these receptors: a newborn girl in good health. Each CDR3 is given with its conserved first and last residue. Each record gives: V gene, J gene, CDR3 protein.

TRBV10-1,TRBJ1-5,CASSTDRNQPQHF
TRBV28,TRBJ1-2,CASSLNTGGPYGYTF
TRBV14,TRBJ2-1,CASSQDLTGVYNEQFF
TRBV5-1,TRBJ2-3,CASSSLAAGGHTDTQYF
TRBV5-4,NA,CASSPNPGVQTQYF
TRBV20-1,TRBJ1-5,CSAGDRTGGGQPQHF
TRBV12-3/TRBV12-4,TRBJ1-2,CASSLGVRYTF
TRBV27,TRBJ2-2,CASSLRPPSNTGELFF
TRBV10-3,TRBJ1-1,CAIRGTVTNTEAFF
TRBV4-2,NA,CASSQETGAGYNEQYF
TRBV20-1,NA,CSAGPGGSSYNEQYF
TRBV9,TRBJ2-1,CASSGRVGEQFF
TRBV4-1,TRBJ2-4,CASSQPGGNAKNIQYF
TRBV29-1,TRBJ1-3,CSVHRDSGNTIYF
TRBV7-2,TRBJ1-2,CASSLEGYDYGYTF
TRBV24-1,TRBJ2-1,CVTGEAGGTYNEQFF
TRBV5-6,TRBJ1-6,CASSRRGSSPLHF
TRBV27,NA,CASRVGFGDRAYNEQYF
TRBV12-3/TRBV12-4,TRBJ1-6,CAIRQNSSTGPPHF
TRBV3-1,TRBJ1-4,CASSQETTGDNEKLFF
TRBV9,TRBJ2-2,CASSLPWTSGRSGELFF
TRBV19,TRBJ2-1,CASSIHPSGSNEQFF
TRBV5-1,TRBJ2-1,CASSLGVRANEQFF
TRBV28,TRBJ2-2,CASSPWLAGGPRTGELFF
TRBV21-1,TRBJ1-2,CASSKPDGYTF
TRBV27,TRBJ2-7,CASSQYFAGGPYEQYF
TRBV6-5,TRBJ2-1,CATSRGGGRYNEQFF
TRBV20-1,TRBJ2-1,CSALWRYNEQFF